This T cell receptor beta chain was identified in a study of T-cell reconstitution after alpha-beta-depleted transplantation in children. Points from the study as a whole: About two months after transplant, alpha-beta T cells reportedly came from several hundred expanded graft clones. Once a year had passed after transplant, T-cell counts and diversity came mostly from newly produced T cells.

Remarks on this clonotype: What it binds is unknown.

V gave up 5 bases and J gave up 0 bases; unmatched junction bases: 8. Per the germline V gene, CDR1 is MDHEN and CDR2 is SYDVKM. The CDR3 loop spans 16 amino acids. During its preparation, the TCRbeta library received unique molecular identifiers. TCRdb independently ran MiXCR on the PCR reads; one entry per CDR3 protein. The sample holds some 550,000 distinct CDR3 sequences; around 23% are singletons and the top ten take roughly 13%. The receptor was derived from a boy younger than two who had a stem cell transplant for acute myeloid leukemia, so the T cells may come from the graft donor. The specimen comprised PBMCs, mostly from graft donor cells, sampled 360 days after TCRalphabeta/CD19-depleted stem cell transplant. This sequence joins TRBV28 and TRBJ2-7, with 9 nucleotides matching TRBD2. The CDR3 region is CASSHRLAESSYEQYF. The CDR3 region has the DNA TGTGCCAGCAGTCACAGACTAGCGGAAAGCTCCTACGAGCAGTACTTC.